This is a list of T cell receptor beta chains from one sample in a study of T-cell reconstitution after alpha-beta-depleted transplantation in children. MiXCR, applied by TCRdb to the PCR reads, yields one record per CDR3 protein. The table shows 280,000 or so distinct CDR3 sequences, with about 9.9% occurring only once. The sequenced sample was peripheral blood, obtained 180 days after TCRalphabeta/CD19-depleted stem cell transplant. All receptors derive from a male patient aged 2 to 9 who had a stem cell transplant for chronic granulomatous disease, so the T cells may come from the graft donor. Both conserved end residues are part of each CDR3. Each record gives: V gene, J gene, D gene, clone size, CDR3 DNA, CDR3 protein. A D gene is named only where the DNA matches it firmly. Not every row has a clone size; where given, it reads once, few, many or a size class.

v_call: TRBV29-1
j_call: TRBJ1-4
d_call: TRBD1
clone_size: many
cdr3_nt: TGCAGCGTTGATGCAGGGACAGGGTTTCGAGAAAAACTGTTTTTT
cdr3_aa: CSVDAGTGFREKLFF

v_call: TRBV12-3/TRBV12-4
j_call: TRBJ1-5
d_call: NA
clone_size: many
cdr3_nt: TGTGCCAGGACAGCCATCGATCAGCCCCAGCATTTT
cdr3_aa: CARTAIDQPQHF

v_call: TRBV11-2
j_call: TRBJ2-7
d_call: NA
clone_size: few
cdr3_nt: TGTGCCAGCAGCTTAGGTCATTCCCCAGGGACCTACGAGCAGTACTTC
cdr3_aa: CASSLGHSPGTYEQYF

v_call: TRBV18
j_call: TRBJ2-1
d_call: NA
clone_size: many
cdr3_nt: TGTGCCAGCTCACCATTAATCCCCGAAGGGCTCTCCTACAATGAGCAGTTCTTC
cdr3_aa: CASSPLIPEGLSYNEQFF

v_call: TRBV29-1
j_call: TRBJ2-1
d_call: TRBD1
clone_size: many
cdr3_nt: TGCAGCGTCGGAAAACCGGGACAGGCGTACAATGAGCAGTTCTTC
cdr3_aa: CSVGKPGQAYNEQFF

v_call: TRBV28
j_call: TRBJ2-3
d_call: NA
clone_size: many
cdr3_nt: TGTGCCAGCAGTACAAACACAGTAGGCACAGATACGCAGTATTTT
cdr3_aa: CASSTNTVGTDTQYF

v_call: TRBV5-5
j_call: TRBJ2-5
d_call: NA
clone_size: many
cdr3_nt: TGTGCCAGCAGCTTGGCCCGGGCCCGAGAGACCCAGTACTTC
cdr3_aa: CASSLARARETQYF

v_call: TRBV6-1
j_call: TRBJ2-7
d_call: NA
clone_size: many
cdr3_nt: TGTGCCAGCAGGCACCTTCAGACAGATCCCTACGAGCAGTACTTC
cdr3_aa: CASRHLQTDPYEQYF

v_call: TRBV12-3/TRBV12-4
j_call: TRBJ2-1
d_call: TRBD2
clone_size: many
cdr3_nt: TGTGCCAGCAGTCTAGCGGGAGGGTTGGGGAATGAGCAGTTCTTC
cdr3_aa: CASSLAGGLGNEQFF

v_call: TRBV27
j_call: TRBJ2-1
d_call: TRBD2
clone_size: many
cdr3_nt: TGTGCCAGCAGTTTACTAGCGGGGGGCCTGAGCTCCTACAATGAGCAGTTCTTC
cdr3_aa: CASSLLAGGLSSYNEQFF

v_call: TRBV5-1
j_call: TRBJ2-6
d_call: NA
clone_size: many
cdr3_nt: TGCGGAGTCCCGGGACCCACCCCTTCTGGGGCCAACGTCCTGACTTTC
cdr3_aa: CGVPGPTPSGANVLTF

v_call: TRBV6-2/TRBV6-3
j_call: TRBJ2-2
d_call: NA
clone_size: many
cdr3_nt: TGTGCCAGCAGTTCCTTATTGTGGGGGGAGCTGTTTTTT
cdr3_aa: CASSSLLWGELFF

v_call: TRBV9
j_call: TRBJ2-7
d_call: TRBD2
clone_size: many
cdr3_nt: TGTGCCAGCAGCCCTGGGCTAGCGGGTTCTCGAGGCGAGCAGTACTTC
cdr3_aa: CASSPGLAGSRGEQYF

v_call: TRBV7-8
j_call: TRBJ1-1
d_call: NA
clone_size: many
cdr3_nt: TGTGCCAGCAGCTTATCTAAGTACACTGAAGCTTTCTTT
cdr3_aa: CASSLSKYTEAFF

v_call: TRBV7-2
j_call: TRBJ1-5
d_call: NA
clone_size: many
cdr3_nt: TGTGCCAGCAGCTTAGATGGCAGGGGAGAACAGCCCCAGCATTTT
cdr3_aa: CASSLDGRGEQPQHF

v_call: TRBV27
j_call: TRBJ1-5
d_call: NA
clone_size: many
cdr3_nt: TGTGCCAGCAGCAGACAGACACATAGCAATCAGCCCCAGCATTTT
cdr3_aa: CASSRQTHSNQPQHF

v_call: TRBV3-1
j_call: TRBJ2-2
d_call: NA
clone_size: many
cdr3_nt: TGTGCCAGCAGCCAAGTAGTAGGCTACACCGGGGAGCTGTTTTTT
cdr3_aa: CASSQVVGYTGELFF

v_call: TRBV5-1
j_call: TRBJ2-7
d_call: TRBD1
clone_size: many
cdr3_nt: TGCGCCAGCAGCAAACAGGGGGTCAACGAGCAGTACTTC
cdr3_aa: CASSKQGVNEQYF

v_call: TRBV4-3
j_call: TRBJ1-4
d_call: NA
clone_size: many
cdr3_nt: TGCGCCAGCAGCCAACTGACAGTTCCAAATGAAAAACTGTTTTTT
cdr3_aa: CASSQLTVPNEKLFF

v_call: TRBV7-2
j_call: TRBJ2-7
d_call: TRBD1
clone_size: many
cdr3_nt: TGTGCCAGCAGCCTTGGGACAGGGTCACCCTACGAGCAGTACTTC
cdr3_aa: CASSLGTGSPYEQYF

v_call: TRBV28
j_call: TRBJ2-7
d_call: NA
clone_size: many
cdr3_nt: TGTGCCAGCTGCTCCGATCGTATCCCCTACGAGCAGTACTTC
cdr3_aa: CASCSDRIPYEQYF

v_call: TRBV6-1
j_call: TRBJ2-5
d_call: NA
clone_size: many
cdr3_nt: TGTGCCAGCAGTGAACAGTATACCCAAGAGACCCAGTACTTC
cdr3_aa: CASSEQYTQETQYF

v_call: TRBV29-1
j_call: TRBJ2-5
d_call: NA
clone_size: many
cdr3_nt: TGCAGCGCGAGGAACACCCCGGGAGATCAGGAGACCCAGTACTTC
cdr3_aa: CSARNTPGDQETQYF

v_call: TRBV7-6
j_call: TRBJ2-2
d_call: TRBD2
clone_size: many
cdr3_nt: TGTGCCAGCAGCTTGTCCCGGGGGGGTCCTAACACCGGGGAGCTGTTTTTT
cdr3_aa: CASSLSRGGPNTGELFF

v_call: TRBV7-6
j_call: TRBJ2-3
d_call: TRBD2
clone_size: many
cdr3_nt: TGTGCCAGCAGCTTAGAACTAGCGGGGGGCACAGATACGCAGTATTTT
cdr3_aa: CASSLELAGGTDTQYF

v_call: TRBV4-2
j_call: TRBJ2-7
d_call: NA
clone_size: many
cdr3_nt: TGTGCCAGCAGCCAAGCGAACCTTAACTCCTACGAGCAGTACTTC
cdr3_aa: CASSQANLNSYEQYF

v_call: TRBV12-3/TRBV12-4
j_call: TRBJ2-7
d_call: TRBD1
clone_size: many
cdr3_nt: TGTGCCAGCAGCCGGGACAGATACGAGCAGTACTTC
cdr3_aa: CASSRDRYEQYF

v_call: TRBV18
j_call: TRBJ2-1
d_call: TRBD2
clone_size: many
cdr3_nt: TGTGCCAGCTCAGCCCAGTCGGGACTAGCGGGAGACAATGAGCAGTTCTTC
cdr3_aa: CASSAQSGLAGDNEQFF

v_call: TRBV7-3
j_call: TRBJ2-5
d_call: NA
clone_size: many
cdr3_nt: TGTGCCAGCAGCCCCTTTGGCGGACAAGAGACCCAGTACTTC
cdr3_aa: CASSPFGGQETQYF

v_call: TRBV25-1
j_call: TRBJ2-5
d_call: NA
clone_size: many
cdr3_nt: TGTGCCAGCAGTGCGCGGGGCTACCAAGAGACCCAGTACTTC
cdr3_aa: CASSARGYQETQYF

v_call: TRBV29-1
j_call: TRBJ2-7
d_call: TRBD1
clone_size: many
cdr3_nt: TGCAGCGTCGCCGGGACAGGGATAACCGAGCAGTACTTC
cdr3_aa: CSVAGTGITEQYF

v_call: TRBV7-9
j_call: TRBJ2-7
d_call: NA
clone_size: few
cdr3_nt: TGTGCCAGCAGCTTAGGGGGAAAGGGAAACGAGCAGTACTTC
cdr3_aa: CASSLGGKGNEQYF

v_call: TRBV5-1
j_call: TRBJ2-1
d_call: NA
clone_size: many
cdr3_nt: TGCGCCAGCAGTCCCAGTCCGGGACTCGAGGGCTCCCACGGTGAGCAGTTCTTC
cdr3_aa: CASSPSPGLEGSHGEQFF

v_call: TRBV28
j_call: TRBJ2-3
d_call: NA
clone_size: many
cdr3_nt: TGTGCCAGCAGTTTCCCGCTCGTCCCGGGGACTCGCACAGATACGCAGTATTTT
cdr3_aa: CASSFPLVPGTRTDTQYF

v_call: TRBV20-1
j_call: TRBJ2-7
d_call: TRBD2
clone_size: many
cdr3_nt: TGCAGTGCTAGAGAGGGGAGCGGGAGTTCCTACGAGCAGTACTTC
cdr3_aa: CSAREGSGSSYEQYF

v_call: TRBV12-3/TRBV12-4
j_call: TRBJ1-6
d_call: TRBD1
clone_size: many
cdr3_nt: TGTGCCAGCAGTGACGGGACAGGGGGAAGTTCACCCCTCCACTTT
cdr3_aa: CASSDGTGGSSPLHF

v_call: TRBV5-6
j_call: TRBJ2-3
d_call: NA
clone_size: many
cdr3_nt: TGTGCCAGCAGCTTGTGGTTACCCGGGAGAGTCGCAGATACGCAGTATTTT
cdr3_aa: CASSLWLPGRVADTQYF

v_call: TRBV7-2
j_call: TRBJ2-5
d_call: NA
clone_size: many
cdr3_nt: TGTGCCAGCAGCTTAGCGCTGAGGGGGGGGCAAGAGACCCAGTACTTC
cdr3_aa: CASSLALRGGQETQYF

v_call: TRBV6-2/TRBV6-3
j_call: TRBJ2-1
d_call: NA
clone_size: many
cdr3_nt: TGTGCCAGCAGTTACCCCGTCAAGGAGCAGTTCTTC
cdr3_aa: CASSYPVKEQFF

v_call: TRBV6-2/TRBV6-3
j_call: TRBJ2-5
d_call: TRBD1
clone_size: many
cdr3_nt: TGTGCCAGCAGTTTTCCCGGGACAGGGAACCAAGAGACCCAGTACTTC
cdr3_aa: CASSFPGTGNQETQYF

v_call: TRBV12-3/TRBV12-4
j_call: TRBJ2-7
d_call: TRBD2
clone_size: many
cdr3_nt: TGTGCCAGCAGTCGAGGGACTAGCGGGAGTCTGTACGAGCAGTACTTC
cdr3_aa: CASSRGTSGSLYEQYF

v_call: TRBV25-1
j_call: TRBJ2-7
d_call: TRBD1
clone_size: many
cdr3_nt: TGTGCCAGCAGTGAGACAGGGGATAATCGGGAGCAGTACTTC
cdr3_aa: CASSETGDNREQYF

v_call: TRBV5-1
j_call: TRBJ2-3
d_call: NA
clone_size: many
cdr3_nt: TGCGCCAGCAGACCCGGGAGAGGGGGCACAGATACGCAGTATTTT
cdr3_aa: CASRPGRGGTDTQYF

v_call: TRBV12-3/TRBV12-4
j_call: TRBJ2-7
d_call: TRBD2
clone_size: many
cdr3_nt: TGTGCCAGCAGTAAGACTAGCGGTAGCTCCTACGAGCAGTACTTC
cdr3_aa: CASSKTSGSSYEQYF

v_call: TRBV27
j_call: TRBJ1-1
d_call: NA
clone_size: few
cdr3_nt: TGTGCCAGCAGTTTACAAACCCGCGGGACGAAGTTACTCTTT
cdr3_aa: CASSLQTRGTKLLF

v_call: TRBV7-2
j_call: TRBJ2-7
d_call: TRBD2
clone_size: NA
cdr3_nt: TGTGCCAGCAGCTTAGCTAGCGGGTTCTACGAGCAGTACTTC
cdr3_aa: CASSLASGFYEQYF

v_call: TRBV11-2
j_call: TRBJ1-1
d_call: TRBD1
clone_size: many
cdr3_nt: TGTGCCAGCAGCTCCGTGACAGGGCCACGCATGAACACTGAAGCTTTCTTT
cdr3_aa: CASSSVTGPRMNTEAFF

v_call: TRBV20-1
j_call: TRBJ2-5
d_call: NA
clone_size: many
cdr3_nt: TGCAGTGCAGTGGGGGGATGGACCCAGTACTTC
cdr3_aa: CSAVGGWTQYF

v_call: TRBV7-3
j_call: TRBJ2-7
d_call: NA
clone_size: many
cdr3_nt: TGTGCCAGCAGCTCCGCCGAGGGGCAGGGGACCCACGAGCAGTACTTC
cdr3_aa: CASSSAEGQGTHEQYF

v_call: TRBV7-6
j_call: TRBJ2-7
d_call: TRBD2
clone_size: NA
cdr3_nt: TGTGCCAGCAGCCTAGGACTAGCGGGACTCTCCTACGAGCAGTACTTC
cdr3_aa: CASSLGLAGLSYEQYF

v_call: TRBV20-1
j_call: TRBJ2-5
d_call: TRBD2
clone_size: many
cdr3_nt: TGCAGTGCTAGCCCAACTAGCGGGGGATACCAAGAGACCCAGTACTTC
cdr3_aa: CSASPTSGGYQETQYF

v_call: TRBV12-3/TRBV12-4
j_call: TRBJ2-7
d_call: NA
clone_size: many
cdr3_nt: TGTGCCAGCAGTGCCGGGACTCACGAGCAGTACTTC
cdr3_aa: CASSAGTHEQYF

v_call: TRBV6-5
j_call: TRBJ2-1
d_call: NA
clone_size: many
cdr3_nt: TGTGCCAGCAGTTTGGACAACTACAATGAGCAGTTCTTC
cdr3_aa: CASSLDNYNEQFF

v_call: TRBV18
j_call: TRBJ2-1
d_call: NA
clone_size: NA
cdr3_nt: TGTGCCAGCTCACCCAATAGCCAAAGCCTACAATGGAAAGGGCAGTTCTTC
cdr3_aa: CASSPNSQSLQWKGQFF

v_call: TRBV20-1
j_call: TRBJ1-5
d_call: NA
clone_size: many
cdr3_nt: TGCAGTGCCAGACAGTCCAATCAGCCCCAGCATTTT
cdr3_aa: CSARQSNQPQHF

v_call: TRBV7-3
j_call: TRBJ2-5
d_call: TRBD1
clone_size: many
cdr3_nt: TGTGCCAGCAGCGCCACCGGGACAGGAGAGACCCAGTACTTC
cdr3_aa: CASSATGTGETQYF

v_call: TRBV25-1
j_call: TRBJ2-1
d_call: TRBD1
clone_size: many
cdr3_nt: TGTGCCAGCAGTGATCACACAGGGGTCTACAATGAGCAGTTCTTC
cdr3_aa: CASSDHTGVYNEQFF